Included here is one TCR beta chain sequence, with context. The CDR3 has 15 amino acids. V shed 6 bases, J shed 4 bases, and the junction held 11 bases outside the gene matches. Germline V CDR1 and CDR2: MNHEY, SVGAGI. Generated by immunoSEQ multiplex PCR, the TCRdb table keeps only in-frame clones and is missing some. The top ten clones hold more than 9% of a sample with approximately 300,000 clones, 65% to 90% of them seen once. The sample originates from a study of blood T cell repertoires in COVID-19. Study information: PBMCs, B-cell-depleted T cells, or T cells provided the cDNA or gDNA that made up the material.

The chain uses TRBV6-5 and TRBJ1-2; 7 bases map to TRBD1. The receptor was derived from a woman younger than 30 who had recovered from COVID-19. Material: PBMCs or T cells enriched from blood (not recorded which). CDR3 nucleotides: TGTGCCAGCAGAGGAGGAGGGGGCAGGAGCTATGGCTACACCTTC. Protein: CASRGGGGRSYGYTF.